These 6 T cell receptor beta chains came from one sample sequenced in a study of blood T cell repertoires in COVID-19. Clones were sequenced by immunoSEQ multiplex PCR, and TCRdb holds only the in-frame ones, with some missing. The sample comprises around 190,000 clones, 88% of which are singletons, and around 1.5% rests with the top ten. Sequenced material: peripheral blood. The receptors originated from a man between 18 and 35 years old with active or convalescent COVID-19.

The rearrangement joins TRBV5-1 to TRBJ1-2, with no clear D. The V end was cut by 1 base, the J end by 6 bases, with 19 bases between. Germline assignment: CDR1 SGHRS and CDR2 YFSETQ. This CDR3 is built from 16 residues. The CDR3 spells CASSLKAGSGVDGYTF. As DNA, the CDR3 is TGCGCCAGCAGCTTGAAAGCGGGGAGCGGAGTGGATGGCTACACCTTC.

The chain combines TRBV29-1 with TRBJ2-5; the D is unclear. The germline gives CDR1 SQVTM, CDR2 ANQGSEA. V was cut by 5 bases and J by 1 base, with 11 bases left in between. The CDR3 loop spans 13 amino acids. The CDR3, as DNA: TGCAGCGTTCACCTACTGCGCCAAGAGACCCAGTACTTC. This gives the protein CSVHLLRQETQYF.

The chain uses TRBV7-2 and TRBJ2-3; 10 nucleotides match TRBD2. J gave up 5 bases and V 5 bases, and 10 bases lay outside the gene matches. Germline V gene lookup returns CDR1 SGHTA and CDR2 FQGNSA. The CDR3 length is 16 residues. CDR3 residues: CASSPPGAGGGDTQYF. The CDR3 bases are TGTGCCAGCAGCCCCCCGGGAGCGGGAGGGGGAGATACGCAGTATTTT.

This chain connects TRBV2 to TRBJ2-7, with D maybe TRBD2 (5 bases). The germline V gene has CDR1 SNHLY and CDR2 FYNNEI. The V end was cut by 8 bases, the J end by 0 bases, with 8 bases between. The CDR3 runs to 12 residues. The CDR3 sequence is CASATNSYEQYF. The CDR3 bases are TGTGCCAGCGCGACTAACTCCTACGAGCAGTACTTC. Full variable domain (outside the CDR3, taken from reference TRBV2 and TRBJ2-7): EPEVTQTPSHQVTQMGQEVILRCVPISNHLYFYWYRQILGQKVEFLVSFYNNEISEKSEIFDDQFSVERPDGSNFTLKIRSTKLEDSAMYFCASATNSYEQYFGPGTRLTVT.

This clone was seen a few times. The chain employs TRBV5-5 and TRBJ1-1; 7 bases are a match to TRBD1. The V and J ends lost 3 bases and 3 bases, in that order; junction bases with no gene match: 8. The CDR3 has 15 amino acids. The V gene's germline CDR1 is SGHKS and CDR2 YYEKEE (reference sequence). DNA for the CDR3: TGTGCCAGCAGCTCCCAAATCAGGGGGGACACTGAAGCTTTCTTT. Translated: CASSSQIRGDTEAFF.

This clone was seen once. This chain links TRBV7-6 with TRBJ2-7, with a tentative D call TRBD2 (6 bases). V lost 5 bases, J lost 2 bases, and 16 bases lay in between. The CDR3 sequence is 15 residues long. Germline V CDR1 and CDR2: SGHVS, FNYEAQ. The DNA of the CDR3 is TGTGCCAGCAGCCCTGTTGGTAGCGGCCCCTACGAGCAGTACTTC. Protein product: CASSPVGSGPYEQYF.